A selection of T cell receptor beta chains follows, all from one sample in a study of T-cell reconstitution after alpha-beta-depleted transplantation in children. One entry per CDR3 protein, called by TCRdb with MiXCR from the PCR reads. Of about 540,000 distinct CDR3 sequences in the sample, around 18% were seen once. Sequencing used PBMCs from the stem cell graft donor, obtained from the stem cell graft. The receptors originated from a human donor who donated a stem cell graft to a child with acute lymphoblastic leukemia. CDR3s include the opening cysteine and the closing phenylalanine or tryptophan. The D gene is left open where the match is weak. The size field is filled for only some rows; it gives once, few, many or a size class.

TRBV5-1	few	TRBD1	TRBJ1-2	TGCGCCAGCAGACTAGGCGATAACAGGGGGCTCGATGGCTACACCTTC	CASRLGDNRGLDGYTF
TRBV12-3/TRBV12-4	few	NA	TRBJ1-3	TGTGCCAGCAGTTTAGGTGGCCCCTCTGGAAACACCATATATTTT	CASSLGGPSGNTIYF
TRBV29-1	NA	NA	TRBJ2-7	TGCAGCGTTGAAGTTTGCGTTCTATGGCACGAGCAGTACTTC	CSVEVCVLWHEQYF
TRBV5-1	NA	TRBD2	TRBJ2-2	TGCGCCAGCAGCGGGGGACTAGCGGGAACGAACACCGGGGAGCTGTTTTTT	CASSGGLAGTNTGELFF
TRBV5-1	many	NA	TRBJ2-2	TGCGCCAGCAGCTTGGCTGGGACGGAGCTGTTTTTT	CASSLAGTELFF
TRBV20-1	few	TRBD2	TRBJ2-1	TGCAGTGCTAGAGACGGACTAGGGACGGAGGAGCAGTTCTTC	CSARDGLGTEEQFF
TRBV4-1	NA	NA	TRBJ1-5	TGCGCCAGCAGCCAAGCACATAGGGAGAATCAGCCCCAGCATTTT	CASSQAHRENQPQHF
TRBV5-1	few	TRBD1	TRBJ1-5	TGCGCCAGCAGCTTCACCGGGACAGGGAGGAATCAGCCCCAGCATTTT	CASSFTGTGRNQPQHF
TRBV5-1	NA	TRBD1	TRBJ2-1	TGCGCCAGCAGCTTGGTGAGGGGGCCCAATGAGCAGTTCTTC	CASSLVRGPNEQFF
TRBV5-5	NA	NA	TRBJ2-2	TGTGCCAGCAGCTGGGCCCCGCGACGTTCGAACACCGGGGAGCTGTTTTTT	CASSWAPRRSNTGELFF
TRBV6-8	few	TRBD2	TRBJ2-7	TGTGCCAGCAGTTACCGGCTAGCGGAGGGGGAGCAGTACTTC	CASSYRLAEGEQYF
TRBV9	NA	NA	TRBJ2-1	TGTGCCAGCAGCGGTGGAGGGACTGAGCAGTTCTTC	CASSGGGTEQFF
TRBV5-1	few	NA	TRBJ2-1	TGCGCCAGCAGTTTTTCTTTTGTCGGTAACAATGAGCAGTTCTTC	CASSFSFVGNNEQFF
TRBV20-1	few	NA	TRBJ2-4	TGCAGTGCTGGAGCGTTGTCCAAAAACATTCAGTACTTC	CSAGALSKNIQYF
TRBV9	few	TRBD1	TRBJ1-2	TGTGCCAGCAGCGGACAGGGTATGAGCGGCTACACCTTC	CASSGQGMSGYTF
TRBV9	NA	NA	TRBJ2-7	TGTGCCAGCAGCGTAGACTACAGCTCCTACGAGCAGTACTTC	CASSVDYSSYEQYF
TRBV29-1	few	TRBD1	TRBJ2-4	TGCAGCGGAGGACAGGGGGCAAACATTCAGTACTTC	CSGGQGANIQYF
TRBV3-1	NA	TRBD2	TRBJ2-1	TGTGCCAGCAGAATCAGCGGGGGCTATGAGCAGTTCTTC	CASRISGGYEQFF
TRBV12-3/TRBV12-4	few	TRBD1	TRBJ1-1	TGTGCCAGCAGACCTCCCAGGGGGCTTTCCACTGAAGCTTTCTTT	CASRPPRGLSTEAFF
TRBV13	NA	NA	TRBJ2-7	TGTGCCAGCAGCCCAAGGAAGATTGGGTCCTACGAGCAGTACTTC	CASSPRKIGSYEQYF
TRBV7-9	NA	TRBD2	TRBJ2-2	TGTGCCAGCAGATCGGGGAGGGCCGGGGAGCTGTTTTTT	CASRSGRAGELFF
TRBV6-5	NA	TRBD2	TRBJ2-7	TGTGCCAGCAGTTATGCGGGAGGGCCCTACGAGCAGTACTTC	CASSYAGGPYEQYF
TRBV27	NA	TRBD2	TRBJ2-1	TGTGCCAGCAGTCCTGCTAGCGGGTCCTACAATGAGCAGTTCTTC	CASSPASGSYNEQFF
TRBV5-6	NA	NA	TRBJ2-1	TGTGCCAGCAGCTCTTTCATGGGACTTCCCAATGAGCAGTTCTTC	CASSSFMGLPNEQFF
TRBV15	NA	NA	TRBJ2-7	TGTGCCACCAGCAGAGATAGGGCAGGGGAGTACCTTATCTCCTACGAGCAGTACTTC	CATSRDRAGEYLISYEQYF
TRBV29-1	NA	TRBD2	TRBJ2-1	TGCAGCGTTTCGAGCGGGGCGCTGGGGGAGCAGTTCTTC	CSVSSGALGEQFF
TRBV20-1	few	TRBD1	TRBJ1-2	TGCAGTGCTAGAGTAAGGGGGCGATTGCCCCTCTTC	CSARVRGRLPLF
TRBV12-3/TRBV12-4	few	NA	TRBJ2-3	TGTGCCAGCTTACAGGGTATCACAGATACGCAGTATTTT	CASLQGITDTQYF